The 28 T cell receptor beta chains in this list originate from one sample, sequenced in a study of T cell repertoires in cytomegalovirus infection. In TCRdb, the reads were re-called with MiXCR into one record per CDR3 protein. The profile shows roughly 150,000 distinct CDR3 sequences, around 20% of them singletons. The sequencing input was PBMCs. These receptor sequences come from a human donor in good health (CMV status not recorded). Some clones in this sample may be carry-over from other donors' samples.

This clonotype was seen many times. The gene calls are TRBV7-9 and TRBJ2-5; 7 nucleotides line up with TRBD2. The CDR3 contains 13 residues. V trimming: 8 bases; J trimming: 2 bases; junction bases outside the gene matches: 5. Germline CDR1 SEHNR, CDR2 FQNEAQ (reference sequence). For the CDR3, the DNA is TGTGCCAGCCGCGGGGGACGGCAAGAGACCCAGTACTTC. Translated: CASRGGRQETQYF.

This clonotype occurred a few times. The chain links TRBV6-1 to TRBJ2-2; D tentatively fits TRBD1 or TRBD2 (6 bases each). Germline loops: CDR1 MNHNS, CDR2 SASEGT. The CDR3 contains 15 residues. The V end was cut by 5 bases, the J end by 5 bases, with 15 bases between. In DNA, the CDR3 is TGTGCCAGCAGTCCAATGGGGGGCCTAACCGGGGAGCTGTTTTTT. Translated: CASSPMGGLTGELFF.

The chain joins TRBV9 to TRBJ2-5, with D possibly being TRBD2 (6 bases). The V and J ends lost 3 bases and 5 bases respectively, with 17 bases between them. This CDR3 is built from 15 residues. CDR1 SGDLS and CDR2 YYNGEE come from the germline V gene. CDR3 loop: CASSGGDSKWETQYF. DNA for the CDR3: TGTGCCAGCAGCGGGGGGGACTCCAAGTGGGAGACCCAGTACTTC. Drawing the rest from reference TRBV9 and TRBJ2-5, the complete variable domain is DSGVTQTPKHLITATGQRVTLRCSPRSGDLSVYWYQQSLDQGLQFLIQYYNGEERAKGNILERFSAQQFPDLHSELNLSSLELGDSALYFCASSGGDSKWETQYFGPGTRLLVL.

The rearrangement uses TRBV5-1 and TRBJ2-1; D not resolved. This CDR3 spans 15 amino acids. CDR1 and CDR2 (germline): SGHRS, YFSETQ. The V and J ends lost 0 bases and 4 bases respectively, with 11 bases between them. The CDR3 spells CASSLVYLKYNEQFF. Written as DNA, the CDR3 is TGCGCCAGCAGCTTGGTTTATCTGAAGTACAATGAGCAGTTCTTC.

The chain couples TRBV20-1 to TRBJ1-5; D remains ambiguous. Germline V CDR1 and CDR2: DFQATT, SNEGSKA (reference sequence). Trimming left V 2 bases short and J 0 bases short, with 11 bases between. This CDR3 region has 15 residues. In nucleotides, the CDR3 is TGCAGTGCTAGAAGGACGGTTTATAGCAATCAGCCCCAGCATTTT. Translated, it gives CSARRTVYSNQPQHF.

This clonotype was recorded at least ten times. This chain connects TRBV6-5 to TRBJ1-5; perhaps TRBD1 as D (6 bases). Germline V gene lookup returns CDR1 MNHEY and CDR2 SVGAGI. The CDR3 is 15 residues long. The V end was cut by 4 bases, the J end by 1 base, with 11 bases between. For the CDR3, the DNA is TGTGCCAGCAGTTCTAAGGGGGGGAGCAATCAGCCCCAGCATTTT. Translation gives CASSSKGGSNQPQHF.

The rearrangement uses TRBV7-2 and TRBJ2-3; 10 nucleotides line up with TRBD2. The trim removed 5 bases at V and 3 bases at J, leaving 8 bases unmatched. From germline, CDR1 is SGHTA and CDR2 FQGNSA. The CDR3 runs to 16 residues. CDR3 nucleotide sequence: TGTGCCAGCAGCCTAGAACCGGGACTAGCGACAGATACGCAGTATTTT. Its translation is CASSLEPGLATDTQYF. The full variable domain, with the rest looked up from reference TRBV7-2 and TRBJ2-3, is GAGVSQSPSNKVTEKGKDVELRCDPISGHTALYWYRQSLGQGLEFLIYFQGNSAPDKSGLPSDRFSAERTGGSVSTLTIQRTQQEDSAVYLCASSLEPGLATDTQYFGPGTRLTVL.

This clonotype was picked up many times. V usage is TRBV7-2 and J usage is TRBJ2-6; tentative D call: TRBD1 (5 bases). Trimming pared 6 bases from V and 0 bases from J, leaving 9 bases between. The CDR3 contains 15 residues. CDR1 is SGHTA, CDR2 FQGNSA, per germline. This CDR3 is CASSQGVSGANVLTF. The CDR3 DNA reads TGTGCCAGCAGTCAAGGGGTCTCTGGGGCCAACGTCCTGACTTTC.

In the case of this clonotype: Since a much larger clone is just one base distant, this may be a read error. This likely comes from a read error, as the CDR3 has no conserved phenylalanine or tryptophan at its end. V is TRBV7-6 and J is TRBJ2-2; D is uncertain. Trimming stripped 11 bases from V and 5 bases from J, with 9 bases between. The CDR3 runs 11 residues. CDR1 and CDR2 from the germline V gene are SGHVS and FNYEAQ. This chain's CDR3 is CAVSSTGELFC. The CDR3 coding sequence is TGTGCCGTTTCGAGTACCGGGGAGCTGTTTTGT.

This clonotype was seen a few times. The chain couples TRBV11-2 to TRBJ2-7; possibly TRBD1 or TRBD2 for D (5 bases each). V was trimmed by 4 bases and J by 2 bases, leaving 18 bases between them. This CDR3 spans 16 amino acids. Germline V lookup: CDR1 SGHAT, CDR2 FQNNGV. CDR3 bases: TGTGCCAGCAGCTCGGGACGGATCTCCGAAGCCTACGAGCAGTACTTC. This sequence encodes CASSSGRISEAYEQYF.

This clonotype was seen only a few times. The chain joins TRBV10-3 to TRBJ1-4, with D possibly being TRBD1 (6 bases). There are 15 residues in the CDR3. V lost 6 bases, J lost 0 bases, and 11 bases lay in between. Per germline, CDR1 ENHRY and CDR2 SYGVKD. Here the CDR3 reads CAISDGGSTNEKLFF. CDR3 coding DNA: TGTGCCATCAGCGATGGGGGCTCAACTAATGAAAAACTGTTTTTT.

This clonotype was observed a handful of times. J is TRBJ2-7 and V is TRBV19; no clear D gene. The V gene lost 1 base and the J gene lost 6 bases, with 7 bases spanning the gap. The CDR3 runs to 12 residues. Per germline, CDR1 LNHDA and CDR2 SQIVND (reference sequence). This chain's CDR3 is CASSIASSEQYF. CDR3 DNA sequence: TGTGCCAGTAGTATAGCAAGTTCCGAGCAGTACTTC. Filled out from reference TRBV19 and TRBJ2-7, the complete variable domain reads DGGITQSPKYLFRKEGQNVTLSCEQNLNHDAMYWYRQDPGQGLRLIYYSQIVNDFQKGDIAEGYSVSREKKESFPLTVTSAQKNPTAFYLCASSIASSEQYFGPGTRLTVT.

This clonotype was seen many times. V is TRBV7-2 and J is TRBJ2-5; 9 bases match TRBD1. This CDR3 is 14 amino acids long. Germline V gene lookup returns CDR1 SGHTA and CDR2 FQGNSA. J was trimmed by 4 bases and V by 5 bases; bases with no gene match: 5. The CDR3 is CASSLGQGLETQYF. The CDR3 bases are TGTGCCAGCAGCCTCGGACAGGGGTTAGAGACCCAGTACTTC. Full variable domain (remainder filled in from reference TRBV7-2 and TRBJ2-5): GAGVSQSPSNKVTEKGKDVELRCDPISGHTALYWYRQSLGQGLEFLIYFQGNSAPDKSGLPSDRFSAERTGGSVSTLTIQRTQQEDSAVYLCASSLGQGLETQYFGPGTRLLVL.

CDR3 in amino acids: CASSYPGEEGGTEAFF. DNA of the CDR3: TGTGCCAGCAGTTACCCGGGGGAGGAGGGAGGCACTGAAGCTTTCTTT. The chain links TRBV6-5 to TRBJ1-1, with D tentatively TRBD1 (5 bases). Trimming removed 2 bases from V and 4 bases from J, with 17 bases in between. Germline V lookup: CDR1 MNHEY, CDR2 SVGAGI. The CDR3 length is 16 residues.

This clonotype was seen a few times. A read error is possible here, since a much larger clone lies one base away. V gene TRBV5-1 combines with J gene TRBJ1-1; possible D gene TRBD1, 5 bases. V lost 1 base and J lost 5, with 12 bases in between. This CDR3 spans 14 amino acids. Looked up from germline, CDR1 is SGHRS and CDR2 is YFSETQ. For the CDR3, the DNA is TGCGCCAGCAGCTTGACCCCTGGGACGACTGAAGCTTTCTTT. Translated: CASSLTPGTTEAFF. Based on the CDR3 plus reference TRBV5-1 and TRBJ1-1, the full variable domain is KAGVTQTPRYLIKTRGQQVTLSCSPISGHRSVSWYQQTPGQGLQFLFEYFSETQRNKGNFPGRFSGRQFSNSRSEMNVSTLELGDSALYLCASSLTPGTTEAFFGQGTRLTVV.

The V gene is TRBV7-3, the J gene TRBJ2-5; 10 bases align to TRBD1. V lost 5 bases and J lost 4; bases outside the gene matches: 7. The CDR3 is 15 residues long. Germline V gene data show CDR1 as SGHTA and CDR2 as FQGTGA. The CDR3 nucleotides are TGTGCCAGCAGCCCCGCCGGACAGGGGGGAGAGACCCAGTACTTC. Protein: CASSPAGQGGETQYF.

J is TRBJ2-7 and V is TRBV5-6; 9 bases fit TRBD1. J was trimmed by 5 bases and V by 1 base; bases with no gene match: 10. CDR3 size: 16 residues. Per germline, CDR1 SGHDT and CDR2 YYEEEE. The CDR3 DNA is TGTGCCAGCAGCTTGTCCCCGGGACAGGGTAGCCACGAGCAGTACTTC. Its translation is CASSLSPGQGSHEQYF.

The rearrangement joins TRBV6-1 to TRBJ1-2; D ambiguous. The CDR3 has 11 residues. Germline V lookup: CDR1 MNHNS, CDR2 SASEGT. With 4 bases removed from V and 7 bases from J, the gap between germline ends came to 7 bases. The DNA for the CDR3 is TGTGCCAGCAGTGCCCAGGCTGGCTACACCTTC. It is translated as CASSAQAGYTF.

The rearrangement joins TRBV2 to TRBJ2-7; D is ambiguous. The CDR3 length is 15 residues. Germline V gene data show CDR1 as SNHLY and CDR2 as FYNNEI. V was trimmed by 10 bases and J by 2 bases, leaving 21 bases between them. The CDR3 reads CATPNAAGSPYEQYF. The CDR3 coding sequence is TGTGCCACCCCTAACGCGGCTGGAAGCCCCTACGAGCAGTACTTC.

This chain connects TRBV7-4 to TRBJ2-1; D is unresolved. Looked up from germline, CDR1 is SGHVT and CDR2 is SQSDAQ. Trimming cost V 3 bases and J 5 bases, with 5 bases left between them. This CDR3 is 12 amino acids long. CDR3 DNA: TGTGCCAGCAGCTTCGGACACAATGAGCAGTTCTTC. Protein product: CASSFGHNEQFF.

V gene TRBV7-6 combines with J gene TRBJ1-5; weak D call: TRBD1 (6 bases). The CDR3 has 15 residues. V was shortened by 1 base and J by 1 base, with 8 bases between the two germline ends. Germline V lookup: CDR1 SGHVS, CDR2 FNYEAQ. The CDR3 sequence: CASSLDRDSNQPQHF. The CDR3 DNA sequence: TGTGCCAGCAGCTTAGACAGGGACAGCAATCAGCCCCAGCATTTT.

Only one count was recorded for this clonotype. This chain joins TRBV28 and TRBJ1-5; D unclear. There are 14 residues in the CDR3. The germline V and J ends were trimmed by 7 bases and 5 bases, with 15 bases remaining between them. CDR1 is MDHEN, CDR2 SYDVKM, per germline. The CDR3 DNA reads as TGTGCCAGCATCCTAGGGCAGCTCCATCAGCCCCAGCATTTT. This gives the protein CASILGQLHQPQHF.

Only a few counts were recorded for this clonotype. The V call is TRBV20-1, the J call TRBJ2-7; TRBD2 is a possible D gene (6 bases). Germline-derived CDR1 and CDR2 are DFQATT and SNEGSKA (reference sequence). Trimming left V 3 bases short and J 0 bases short, with 15 bases between. CDR3 length: 15 amino acids. DNA of the CDR3: TGCAGTGCTAGCAGACTAGGGGAGGACTCCTACGAGCAGTACTTC. Amino acid sequence: CSASRLGEDSYEQYF.

This clonotype was seen only a few times. This chain joins TRBV6-5 and TRBJ2-5; no firm D call. V gave up 0 bases and J gave up 4 bases, with 15 bases separating them. CDR1 is MNHEY, CDR2 SVGAGI, per germline. The length of the CDR3 is 16 residues. The CDR3, as DNA: TGTGCCAGCAGTTACTCCGTCGGGTCGGGCATAGAGACCCAGTACTTC. This encodes CASSYSVGSGIETQYF.

This clonotype was counted once. The CDR3 region is CSGRRGPYTEAFF. Written as DNA, the CDR3 is TGCAGTGGGAGGAGGGGGCCTTACACTGAAGCTTTCTTT. This chain connects TRBV29-1 to TRBJ1-1; 7 nucleotides line up with TRBD1. Germline V gives CDR1 SQVTM, CDR2 ANQGSEA. There are 13 residues in the CDR3.

This clonotype showed up just a few times. CDR3 coding DNA: TGTGCCAGCAGGAAAGACGGACCTGAAGCTTTCTTT. It yields the protein CASRKDGPEAFF. The chain has TRBV28 and TRBJ1-1; D gene unclear. This CDR3 has 12 residues. V lost 6 bases and J lost 6, with 11 bases in between. Germline CDR1 MDHEN, CDR2 SYDVKM.

This clonotype was found once. A clone one base away is much larger, so this may be a read error. The chain is built from TRBV7-6 and TRBJ2-5, with D perhaps matching TRBD2 (7 bases). The ends were cut back, 9 bases at V and 4 bases at J, with 15 bases in the middle. The germline V gene has CDR1 SGHVS and CDR2 FNYEAQ. CDR3 size: 13 residues. CDR3 residues: CARSGDKRETQYF. The CDR3 coding sequence is TGTGCCAGGAGCGGGGACAAGAGAGAGACCCAGTACTTC. The full variable domain, its missing parts supplied by reference TRBV7-6 and TRBJ2-5, is GAGVSQSPRYKVTKRGQDVALRCDPISGHVSLYWYRQALGQGPEFLTYFNYEAQQDKSGLPNDRFSAERPEGSISTLTIQRTEQRDSAMYRCARSGDKRETQYFGPGTRLLVL.

This clonotype was seen a handful of times. The rearrangement uses TRBV19 and TRBJ1-5; D remains unclear. V lost 4 bases, J lost 1 base, and 17 bases lay in between. Germline CDR1 is LNHDA and CDR2 is SQIVND (reference sequence). The CDR3 sequence is 17 residues long. The CDR3 DNA follows: TGTGCCAGTAGTAGAGGAAGGGTGAGTAGGAGCAATCAGCCCCAGCATTTT. Its translation: CASSRGRVSRSNQPQHF.